This paragraph reports one T cell receptor (beta chain). Its antigen is unidentified. The PCR employed 60 Vbeta primers together with 13 Jbeta primers. Some clones are missing from TCRdb's copy, which holds only in-frame ones; the method was immunoSEQ multiplex PCR. The sample shows about 180,000 clones, 60% to 80% of them seen only once. The record originates from a study of cytomegalovirus exposure and HLA in healthy donors. Overall study context: Early release data held 85 million or so unique TCRs from HLA-typed donors. Study observations and caveats: Donor immune exposure was known only as CMV serostatus.

Germline values: CDR1 MNHNY, CDR2 SVGAGI (reference sequence). The CDR3 covers 14 residues. J was trimmed by 5 bases and V by 5 bases; bases with no gene match: 8. The chain has TRBV6-6 and TRBJ2-7, with TRBD1 matching over 8 bases. The specimen sequenced was PBMCs. This TCR came from a man in his 60s in good health and CMV-seronegative. CDR3 DNA sequence: TGTGCCAGCAGTCCTCAGGGGGCTAGGCACGAGCAGTACTTC. It is translated as CASSPQGARHEQYF.